This T cell receptor beta chain was captured in a study of T cell responses to AZD1222 COVID-19 vaccine. Whole-study results and caveats: Repertoires were obtained only post-peak T cell response.

V lost 3 bases, J lost 3 bases, and 15 bases lay in between. The CDR3 is made up of 17 amino acids. Germline assignment: CDR1 MNHEY and CDR2 SMNVEV (reference sequence). The assay was immunoSEQ multiplex PCR, and TCRdb's table has in-frame clones only and misses some. The sample holds tens of thousands of clones, about four fifths seen once. For this clone: Antigen unknown.

The sample in question was peripheral blood, obtained 28 days after the second AZD1222 dose. This sequence joins TRBV27 and TRBJ1-6, with D unclear. The TCR comes from an adult who received the AZD1222 COVID-19 vaccine. The CDR3 nucleotides read TGTGCCAGCAGTTTCACCACCTTCCTCAGCTATAATTCACCCCTCCACTTT. Its protein is CASSFTTFLSYNSPLHF.